This paragraph covers one T cell receptor beta chain sequence. Its antigen is unknown. This CDR3 contains 13 residues. V lost 2 bases and J 5 bases, leaving 12 bases between the germline ends. Per germline, CDR1 DFQATT and CDR2 SNEGSKA (reference sequence). TCR libraries were built from about 500 ng of total RNA by linear amplification. TCRdb reanalysed the reads using MiXCR and keeps one entry per CDR3 protein. This table has roughly 200,000 distinct CDR3 sequences, around 80% appearing once. This sample is part of a study of healthy donors' naive CD4 and CD8 T cells. Study-wide findings and caveats: Possible naive T cell homeostatic proliferation bias remained unaddressed.

Sequenced input: naive CD4+ and CD8+ T cells sorted from blood, pooled from several donors. This clonotype was obtained from a pool of human donors in good health; the sample pools cells from several healthy donors. This chain uses TRBV20-1 with TRBJ1-1, with TRBD1 as a possible D gene (5 bases). The DNA for the CDR3 is TGCAGTGCTAGATCCGCAGGGTGGACTGAAGCTTTCTTT. This sequence encodes CSARSAGWTEAFF.